Below, 30 T cell receptor beta chains from the same sample are listed, as sequenced in a study of shared T cell receptors in the human thymus. Measured with immunoSEQ multiplex PCR; TCRdb has only the in-frame clones, and not every one. The top ten clones hold more than 0.01% of a sample with roughly 560,000 clones, around 78% of them seen once. These data also featured in a second study, about human thymus T cells.

The specimen was thymocytes. The origin of the receptors is a boy in the first two years of life with a congenital heart defect.

The chain uses TRBV19 and TRBJ2-7; D gene ambiguous. Germline V gene lookup returns CDR1 LNHDA and CDR2 SQIVND (reference sequence). Trimming pared 4 bases from V and 3 bases from J, leaving 10 bases between. The CDR3 length is 13 residues. The CDR3 DNA reads as TGTGCCAGTAGTAACCCCCCCAGCTACGAGCAGTACTTC. Residues: CASSNPPSYEQYF.

This clone was recorded only once. The V gene is TRBV5-6, the J gene TRBJ2-3, with a tentative D call TRBD2 (6 bases). The CDR3 loop spans 17 amino acids. The V end was cut by 5 bases, the J end by 2 bases, with 21 bases between. Per germline, CDR1 SGHDT and CDR2 YYEEEE. CDR3 DNA: TGTGCCAGCAGAGCTTGGAATCGGGAGTCAGTCACAGATACGCAGTATTTT. Its translation is CASRAWNRESVTDTQYF.

The J gene is TRBJ1-5, the V gene TRBV27; D may be TRBD1 (6 bases). CDR1 is MNHEY and CDR2 is SMNVEV in the germline V gene (reference sequence). Trimming shortened V by 6 bases and J by 4 bases, and 13 bases separated the two germline ends. The CDR3 length is 14 residues. CDR3 DNA sequence: TGTGCCAGCAGCGCGACAGGCAAGAATCAGCCCCAGCATTTT. This sequence encodes CASSATGKNQPQHF.

The chain uses TRBV5-6 and TRBJ2-7, with D maybe TRBD2 (6 bases). V was trimmed by 4 bases and J by 0 bases, leaving 17 bases between them. Germline loops: CDR1 SGHDT, CDR2 YYEEEE. The CDR3 has 16 residues. CDR3 DNA sequence: TGTGCCAGCAGCCCCGACCAGACTAGGGCCTCCTACGAGCAGTACTTC. Its protein is CASSPDQTRASYEQYF. The complete variable domain, with remaining parts taken from reference TRBV5-6 and TRBJ2-7, reads DAGVTQSPTHLIKTRGQQVTLRCSPKSGHDTVSWYQQALGQGPQFIFQYYEEEERQRGNFPDRFSGHQFPNYSSELNVNALLLGDSALYLCASSPDQTRASYEQYFGPGTRLTVT.

The V call is TRBV2, the J call TRBJ2-1; 12 bases align to TRBD2. Germline V gives CDR1 SNHLY, CDR2 FYNNEI. The CDR3 is 18 residues long. Trimming removed 6 bases from V and 4 bases from J; junction bases left unmatched: 13. CDR3 sequence: CASRMGLAGVPLYNEQFF. In nucleotides, the CDR3 is TGTGCCAGCAGAATGGGACTAGCGGGTGTCCCCTTGTACAATGAGCAGTTCTTC.

V usage is TRBV27 and J usage is TRBJ2-1; TRBD2 agrees at 14 bases. The CDR3 contains 16 residues. The ends lost 5 bases at V and 7 bases at J; junction bases unmatched: 7. Germline V gives CDR1 MNHEY, CDR2 SMNVEV (reference sequence). The CDR3 sequence: CASSGTSGSSGNEQFF. The CDR3 DNA reads TGTGCCAGCAGTGGGACTAGCGGGAGTTCAGGGAATGAGCAGTTCTTC.

The chain joins TRBV10-1 to TRBJ1-1, with D tentatively TRBD1 (5 bases). The CDR3 runs 14 residues. The germline V gene encodes CDR1 WNHNN and CDR2 SYGVQD (reference sequence). Trimming took off 8 bases at V and 1 base at J, with 14 bases between the two ends. CDR3 loop: CASGNRTGNTEAFF. The CDR3 nucleotides are TGCGCCAGCGGCAACCGCACAGGGAACACTGAAGCTTTCTTT.

V gene TRBV2 combines with J gene TRBJ2-7; 9 bases are shared with TRBD2. Trimming cost V 4 bases and J 2 bases; bases outside gene matches: 3. CDR1 is SNHLY, CDR2 FYNNEI, per germline. The CDR3 covers 14 residues. CDR3 loop: CASSVAGGPYEQYF. The CDR3 DNA sequence: TGTGCCAGCAGTGTGGCGGGAGGGCCCTACGAGCAGTACTTC.

This chain joins TRBV4-2 and TRBJ1-2; D is perhaps TRBD1 (5 bases). Germline-derived CDR1 and CDR2 are LGHNA and YNFKEQ. Trimming took off 3 bases at V and 0 bases at J, with 8 bases between the two ends. CDR3 length: 14 residues. CDR3 loop: CASSQGGTNYGYTF. CDR3 DNA sequence: TGTGCCAGCAGCCAGGGGGGGACTAACTATGGCTACACCTTC.

This sequence joins TRBV15 and TRBJ2-2; no firm D call. The germline gives CDR1 LNHNV, CDR2 YYDKDF (reference sequence). Trimming cost V 2 bases and J 1 base, with 14 bases left between them. The CDR3 extends over 17 amino acids. In nucleotides, the CDR3 is TGTGCCACCAGCAGATCCTCCCAGACAAGGAACACCGGGGAGCTGTTTTTT. Translating gives CATSRSSQTRNTGELFF.

The chain combines TRBV13 with TRBJ2-5; 9 nucleotides line up with TRBD1. CDR1 PRHDT and CDR2 FYEKMQ come from the germline V gene (reference sequence). The trim removed 2 bases at V and 3 bases at J, leaving 4 bases unmatched. The CDR3 length is 15 residues. For the CDR3, the DNA is TGTGCCAGCAGCTTAACCGGGACAGGGAAAGAGACCCAGTACTTC. This sequence encodes CASSLTGTGKETQYF.

This clone was seen only once. The chain is built from TRBV5-6 and TRBJ1-2; no definite D call. The ends were cut back, 0 bases at V and 7 bases at J, with 10 bases in the middle. This CDR3 contains 13 residues. The V gene's germline CDR1 is SGHDT and CDR2 YYEEEE. CDR3 amino acids: CASSLVEVGGYTF. The CDR3, as DNA: TGTGCCAGCAGCTTGGTGGAGGTGGGTGGCTACACCTTC.

The CDR3 sequence is CASIPKAADGTGELFF. The CDR3 DNA follows: TGTGCCAGCATCCCGAAGGCAGCCGACGGGACCGGGGAGCTGTTTTTT. The chain recombines TRBV5-8 with TRBJ2-2; no reliable D call. The CDR3 has 16 amino acids. Germline loops: CDR1 SGHTS, CDR2 YDEGEE. Trimming cost V 6 bases and J 5 bases, with 20 bases left between them.

The rearrangement joins TRBV15 to TRBJ2-3; 8 nucleotides match TRBD2. This CDR3 is 16 amino acids long. J was trimmed by 2 bases and V by 1 base; bases with no gene match: 5. In germline, CDR1 is LNHNV, CDR2 YYDKDF (reference sequence). CDR3 sequence: CATSRGTSGFTDTQYF. The CDR3 nucleotides read TGTGCCACCAGCAGAGGTACTAGCGGATTCACAGATACGCAGTATTTT.

The V gene is TRBV27, the J gene TRBJ2-7; D is perhaps TRBD2 (6 bases). This CDR3 comprises 12 residues. Trimming pared 2 bases from V and 5 bases from J, leaving 7 bases between. Per the germline V gene, CDR1 is MNHEY and CDR2 is SMNVEV (reference sequence). The CDR3 region has the DNA TGTGCCAGCAGTTTAGGGGGGAACGAGCAGTACTTC. Its translation is CASSLGGNEQYF.

This chain links TRBV25-1 with TRBJ2-1, with TRBD2 as a possible D gene (5 bases). The V end lost 3 bases, the J end lost 6 bases, and 12 bases lay between the germline ends. Germline V gene sequence: CDR1 MGHDK, CDR2 SYGVNS. CDR3 size: 14 residues. In nucleotides, the CDR3 is TGTGCCAGCAGTGAGGCTAGCTTTCGCAATGAGCAGTTCTTC. Amino acid sequence: CASSEASFRNEQFF.

V is TRBV5-6 and J is TRBJ1-2; TRBD1 matches at 8 bases. From germline, CDR1 is SGHDT and CDR2 YYEEEE. V lost 4 bases to trimming and J lost 3 bases; unmatched junction nucleotides: 8. The length of the CDR3 is 15 residues. The CDR3 is CASSPRTGLDYGYTF. The CDR3 DNA reads as TGTGCCAGCAGCCCCCGGACAGGGTTGGACTATGGCTACACCTTC. Full variable domain (rest looked up from reference TRBV5-6 and TRBJ1-2): DAGVTQSPTHLIKTRGQQVTLRCSPKSGHDTVSWYQQALGQGPQFIFQYYEEEERQRGNFPDRFSGHQFPNYSSELNVNALLLGDSALYLCASSPRTGLDYGYTFGSGTRLTVV.

The chain has TRBV7-2 and TRBJ2-7, with TRBD2 identical over 9 bases. Germline trimming cut 4 bases from V and 4 bases from J; bases unmatched to any gene: 17. Germline values: CDR1 SGHTA, CDR2 FQGNSA. The CDR3 is made up of 18 amino acids. The CDR3 protein is CASSSSIPLAGVKYEQYF. The CDR3 DNA is TGTGCCAGCAGCTCCAGCATCCCGTTAGCGGGAGTTAAATACGAGCAGTACTTC.

The chain joins TRBV29-1 to TRBJ1-2; D gene unclear. V was clipped by 3 bases and J by 8 bases, with 10 bases between them. The CDR3 length is 11 residues. Germline-derived CDR1 and CDR2 are SQVTM and ANQGSEA. The CDR3 coding sequence is TGCAGCGTTGATTCGGTTAAAGGCTACACCTTC. This gives the protein CSVDSVKGYTF.

CDR3 nucleotides: TGCGCCAGCACCCGGACAGGGCCAAATGAAAAACTGTTTTTT. It encodes CASTRTGPNEKLFF. J is TRBJ1-4 and V is TRBV4-1, with TRBD1 identical over 8 bases. Germline CDR1 and CDR2: MGHRA and YSYEKL. The V and J ends lost 7 bases and 5 bases, in that order; junction bases with no gene match: 6. This CDR3 spans 14 amino acids.

The genes are TRBV30 and TRBJ1-4; 10 nucleotides match TRBD1. The germline gives CDR1 GTSNPN, CDR2 SVGIG (reference sequence). There are 13 residues in the CDR3. V shed 4 bases and J 7 bases; nucleotides not matched to a gene: 3. The CDR3 spells CAWMGQGSEKLFF. CDR3 DNA: TGTGCCTGGATGGGACAGGGGAGTGAAAAACTGTTTTTT.

The chain joins TRBV7-2 to TRBJ2-3, with TRBD1 matching 8 bases. V was clipped by 3 bases and J by 1 base; unmatched bases: 3. CDR3 length: 15 amino acids. From germline, CDR1 is SGHTA and CDR2 FQGNSA. In nucleotides, the CDR3 is TGTGCCAGCAGCTTCGGGACAGGCCGCACAGATACGCAGTATTTT. This codes for CASSFGTGRTDTQYF.

The chain links TRBV7-9 to TRBJ1-2, with TRBD1 identical over 7 bases. The CDR3 spans 16 residues. J gave up 4 bases and V 5 bases, and 13 bases lay outside the gene matches. Germline loops: CDR1 SEHNR, CDR2 FQNEAQ (reference sequence). The CDR3, as DNA: TGTGCCAGCAGCGGCCGGGAGGGAGGGGGCGTCTATGGCTACACCTTC. It specifies CASSGREGGGVYGYTF. The complete variable domain, with remaining parts taken from reference TRBV7-9 and TRBJ1-2, reads DTGVSQNPRHKITKRGQNVTFRCDPISEHNRLYWYRQTLGQGPEFLTYFQNEAQLEKSRLLSDRFSAERPKGSFSTLEIQRTEQGDSAMYLCASSGREGGGVYGYTFGSGTRLTVV.

The chain uses TRBV5-6 and TRBJ2-5, with 14 bases fitting TRBD2. CDR1 is SGHDT and CDR2 is YYEEEE in the germline V gene. The CDR3 length is 16 residues. The V and J ends lost 3 bases and 4 bases, in that order; junction bases with no gene match: 5. The CDR3 region is CASSYRLAGGGETQYF. The CDR3 DNA is TGTGCCAGCAGCTATCGACTAGCGGGAGGGGGAGAGACCCAGTACTTC.

This chain links TRBV6-5 with TRBJ2-7; D gene ambiguous. The CDR3 extends over 13 amino acids. Germline CDR1 reads MNHEY; CDR2 reads SVGAGI. Trimming shortened V by 0 bases and J by 5 bases, and 8 bases separated the two germline ends. As DNA, the CDR3 is TGTGCCAGCAGTTACTCGAGCGTGGACGAGCAGTACTTC. Protein sequence: CASSYSSVDEQYF.

This clone has more than one count but fewer than ten. This chain links TRBV10-2 with TRBJ2-7; 12 bases line up with TRBD2. Germline CDR1 WSHSY, CDR2 SAAADI. The CDR3 is 17 amino acids. V lost 2 bases to trimming and J lost 2 bases; unmatched junction nucleotides: 7. CDR3 DNA sequence: TGCGCCAGCAGTGAGGAGACTAGCGGGAGTGTCGCCTACGAGCAGTACTTC. The encoded protein is CASSEETSGSVAYEQYF.

V usage is TRBV4-3 and J usage is TRBJ2-1; TRBD2 agrees at 8 bases. From germline, CDR1 is LGHNA and CDR2 YSLEER. J lost 3 bases, V lost 2 bases, and 12 bases had no gene match. CDR3 length: 18 amino acids. The CDR3 region is CASSQRGAGVDFYNEQFF. As DNA, the CDR3 is TGCGCCAGCAGCCAAAGGGGAGCGGGAGTAGACTTCTACAATGAGCAGTTCTTC.

V and J are TRBV5-6 and TRBJ1-4; D is undetermined. From germline, CDR1 is SGHDT and CDR2 YYEEEE. Trimming pared 0 bases from V and 0 bases from J, leaving 12 bases between. The CDR3 sequence is 17 residues long. The CDR3 here is CASSLGTRGATNEKLFF. CDR3 coding DNA: TGTGCCAGCAGCTTGGGGACCCGGGGTGCAACTAATGAAAAACTGTTTTTT.

The sample holds one count of this clone. CDR3 in amino acids: CASRLNSRGPCGSYTF. Written as DNA, the CDR3 is TGTGCAAGTCGCCTGAACTCCAGGGGGCCATGCGGGAGCTACACCTTC. The J gene is TRBJ1-2, the V gene TRBV12-2; the table's D gene call, TRBD1, was not cross checked with the DNA. TRBV12-2 is assigned pseudogene status. The CDR3 is made up of 16 amino acids.

This clone has a handful of counts. V is TRBV29-1 and J is TRBJ2-7, with TRBD2 identical over 7 bases. Trimming cost V 6 bases and J 7 bases; bases outside gene matches: 15. Germline V gene data show CDR1 as SQVTM and CDR2 as ANQGSEA. The length of the CDR3 is 14 residues. In DNA, the CDR3 is TGCAGCGTCACTACTAGCGACCCGACCTGGGAGCAGTACTTC. Translation: CSVTTSDPTWEQYF.